The clone carrying this T cell receptor (beta chain) was seen only a few times. The CDR3 consists of 16 residues. Germline trimming cut 4 bases from V and 2 bases from J; bases unmatched to any gene: 9. Per germline, CDR1 LGHNA and CDR2 YSLEER. The TCR alpha and TCR beta cDNA libraries, bearing sample barcodes and UMIs, were generated by 5'RACE using constant-segment primers. From the 5' RACE reads, TCRdb called clonotypes with MiXCR, one entry per CDR3 protein. The table includes about 310,000 distinct CDR3 sequences, roughly a fifth detected once. This specimen comes from a study of T-cell memory formation after mild COVID-19.

The chain is built from TRBV4-3 and TRBJ2-3, with 7 bases matching TRBD2. Sample: PBMCs or a T cell subset sorted from them (not recorded which). The origin of this receptor is a man younger than 30 who had mild COVID-19 (a few samples of this study predate the infection). Cell type and time point are not known. The CDR3 is CASSPGRSGATDTQYF. As DNA, the CDR3 is TGCGCCAGCAGCCCAGGCCGGAGCGGGGCCACAGATACGCAGTATTTT.